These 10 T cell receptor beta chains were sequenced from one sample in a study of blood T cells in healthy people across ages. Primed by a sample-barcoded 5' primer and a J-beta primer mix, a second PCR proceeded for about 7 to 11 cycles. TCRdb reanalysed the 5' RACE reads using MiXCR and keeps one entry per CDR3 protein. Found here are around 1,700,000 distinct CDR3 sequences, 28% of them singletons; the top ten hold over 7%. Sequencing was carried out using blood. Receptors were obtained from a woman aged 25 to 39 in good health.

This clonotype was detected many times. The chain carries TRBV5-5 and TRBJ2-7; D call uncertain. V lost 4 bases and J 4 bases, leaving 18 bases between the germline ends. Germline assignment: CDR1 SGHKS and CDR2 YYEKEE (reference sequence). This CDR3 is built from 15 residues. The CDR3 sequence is CASSSAVGSGYEQYF. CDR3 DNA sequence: TGTGCCAGCAGCAGTGCGGTGGGTTCTGGGTACGAGCAGTACTTC.

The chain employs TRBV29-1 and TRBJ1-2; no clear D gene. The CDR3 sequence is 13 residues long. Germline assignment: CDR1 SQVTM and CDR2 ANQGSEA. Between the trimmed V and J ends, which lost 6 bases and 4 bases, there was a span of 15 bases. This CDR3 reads CSVGGAFGYGYTF. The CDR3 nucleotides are TGCAGCGTCGGCGGCGCGTTTGGCTATGGCTACACCTTC.

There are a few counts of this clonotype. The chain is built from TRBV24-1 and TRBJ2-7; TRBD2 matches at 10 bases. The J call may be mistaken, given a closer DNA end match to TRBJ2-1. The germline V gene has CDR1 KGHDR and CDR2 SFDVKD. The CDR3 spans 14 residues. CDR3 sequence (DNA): TGTGCCACCAGTAACAAGCGGGGGGGCACTGAGCAGTTCTTC. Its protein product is CATSNKRGGTEQFF.

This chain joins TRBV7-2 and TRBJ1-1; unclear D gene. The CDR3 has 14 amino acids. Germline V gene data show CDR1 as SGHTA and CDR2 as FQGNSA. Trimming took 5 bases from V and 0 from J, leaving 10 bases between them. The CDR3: CASSVTQMNTEAFF. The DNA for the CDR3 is TGTGCCAGCAGCGTCACGCAGATGAACACTGAAGCTTTCTTT.

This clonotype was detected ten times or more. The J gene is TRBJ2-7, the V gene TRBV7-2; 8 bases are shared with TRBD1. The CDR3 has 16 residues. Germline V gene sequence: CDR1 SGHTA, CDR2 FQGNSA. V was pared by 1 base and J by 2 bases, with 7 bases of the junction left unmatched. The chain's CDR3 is CASSLGRTGYAYEQYF. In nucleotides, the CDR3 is TGTGCCAGCAGCTTAGGGAGGACAGGGTATGCCTACGAGCAGTACTTC. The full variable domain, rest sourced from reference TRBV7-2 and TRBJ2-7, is GAGVSQSPSNKVTEKGKDVELRCDPISGHTALYWYRQSLGQGLEFLIYFQGNSAPDKSGLPSDRFSAERTGGSVSTLTIQRTQQEDSAVYLCASSLGRTGYAYEQYFGPGTRLTVT.

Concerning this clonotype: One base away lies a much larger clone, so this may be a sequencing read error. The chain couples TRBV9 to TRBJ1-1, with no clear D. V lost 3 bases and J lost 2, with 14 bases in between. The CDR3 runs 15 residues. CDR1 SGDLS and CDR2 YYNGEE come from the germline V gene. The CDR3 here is CASSAQIVQNTEAFF. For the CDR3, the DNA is TGTGCCAGCAGCGCCCAAATCGTACAAAACACTGAAGCTTTCTTT.

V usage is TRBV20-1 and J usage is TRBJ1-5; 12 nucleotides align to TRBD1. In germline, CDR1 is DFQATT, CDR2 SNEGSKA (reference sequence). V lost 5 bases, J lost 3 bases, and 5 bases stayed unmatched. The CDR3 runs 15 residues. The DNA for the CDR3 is TGCAGTGCTTCATGGGACAGGGGGCTCAATCAGCCCCAGCATTTT. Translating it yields CSASWDRGLNQPQHF.

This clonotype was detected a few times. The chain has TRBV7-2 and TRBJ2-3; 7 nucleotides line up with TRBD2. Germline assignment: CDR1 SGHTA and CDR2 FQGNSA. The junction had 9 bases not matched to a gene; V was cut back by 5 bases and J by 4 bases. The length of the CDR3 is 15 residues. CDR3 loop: CASSASGGISDTQYF. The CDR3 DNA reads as TGTGCCAGCAGCGCGTCCGGGGGGATCTCAGATACGCAGTATTTT. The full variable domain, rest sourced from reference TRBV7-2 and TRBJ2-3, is GAGVSQSPSNKVTEKGKDVELRCDPISGHTALYWYRQSLGQGLEFLIYFQGNSAPDKSGLPSDRFSAERTGGSVSTLTIQRTQQEDSAVYLCASSASGGISDTQYFGPGTRLTVL.

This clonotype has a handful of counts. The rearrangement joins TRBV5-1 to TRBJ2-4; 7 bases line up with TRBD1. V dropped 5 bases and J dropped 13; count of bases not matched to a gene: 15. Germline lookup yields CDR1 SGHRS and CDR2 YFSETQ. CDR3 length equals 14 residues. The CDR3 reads CASRPGQSKREQYF. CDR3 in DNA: TGCGCCAGCAGGCCGGGACAGTCAAAAAGGGAGCAGTACTTC.

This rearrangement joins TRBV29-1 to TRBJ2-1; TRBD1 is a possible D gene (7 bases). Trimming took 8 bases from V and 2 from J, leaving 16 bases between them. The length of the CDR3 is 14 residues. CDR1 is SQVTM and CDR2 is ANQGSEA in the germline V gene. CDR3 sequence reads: CSFCPRGAYNEQFF. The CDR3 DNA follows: TGCAGCTTCTGCCCCAGGGGGGCCTACAATGAGCAGTTCTTC.